Following are 22 T cell receptor beta chains from one sample sequenced in a study of blood T cell repertoires in COVID-19. Profiling relied on immunoSEQ multiplex PCR, and the TCRdb table lists in-frame clones only, not all of them. Here the sample spans approximately 100,000 clones, approximately 89% being singletons. Sequenced input: peripheral blood. These receptors came from a man in his 60s with acute or convalescent COVID-19.

J is TRBJ2-1 and V is TRBV5-1; TRBD2 might be the D (6 bases). Germline CDR1 reads SGHRS; CDR2 reads YFSETQ. The CDR3 is made up of 16 amino acids. The germline V and J ends were trimmed by 4 bases and 0 bases, with 14 bases remaining between them. As DNA, the CDR3 is TGCGCCAGCAGCCAAATCGGGGGACGCTCCTACAATGAGCAGTTCTTC. Translation: CASSQIGGRSYNEQFF.

The chain links TRBV20-1 to TRBJ1-2; D remains ambiguous. The ends were cut back, 0 bases at V and 8 bases at J, with 7 bases in the middle. This CDR3 has 11 amino acids. The germline gives CDR1 DFQATT, CDR2 SNEGSKA (reference sequence). In DNA, the CDR3 is TGCAGTGCTAGAGATGCGGGGGGCTACACCTTC. Its protein product is CSARDAGGYTF.

This clone has just one count. V and J are TRBV11-2 and TRBJ2-4, with a possible D match to TRBD1 (6 bases). The germline gives CDR1 SGHAT, CDR2 FQNNGV. This CDR3 comprises 15 residues. V shed 5 bases and J shed 2 bases, with 13 bases lying between them. In nucleotides, the CDR3 is TGTGCCAGCAGCCCTTCAGGGGTCCCCAAAAACATTCAGTACTTC. The encoded protein is CASSPSGVPKNIQYF.

V is TRBV18 and J is TRBJ2-7; no clear D. The CDR3 covers 16 residues. V was clipped by 6 bases and J by 0 bases, with 18 bases between them. CDR1 is KGHSH, CDR2 LQKENI, per germline. For the CDR3, the DNA is TGTGCCAGCTCGCCCCTTCGGAGAAGTAGCTCCTACGAGCAGTACTTC. Amino acid sequence: CASSPLRRSSSYEQYF.

The V and J genes are TRBV5-1 and TRBJ2-2; tentatively, D is TRBD1 (6 bases). The CDR3 totals 14 residues. The V gene's germline CDR1 is SGHRS and CDR2 YFSETQ. Trimming cost V 7 bases and J 0 bases, with 10 bases left between them. As DNA, the CDR3 is TGCGCCAGCTGGTCAGGGGCGAACACCGGGGAGCTGTTTTTT. Residues: CASWSGANTGELFF.

The chain is built from TRBV2 and TRBJ2-3; 10 bases are shared with TRBD2. The V gene end was trimmed by 4 bases and the J gene end by 4 bases; junction bases not matched to a gene: 5. Germline V gene sequence: CDR1 SNHLY, CDR2 FYNNEI. The CDR3 is 15 residues long. Here the CDR3 DNA reads TGTGCCAGCAGTGTCGGGAGCGGGAGGGCAGATACGCAGTATTTT. Its translation is CASSVGSGRADTQYF.

As to this clone: Germline and junction disagree at one end, which may indicate a read error. The rearrangement uses TRBV6-5 and TRBJ2-5; 11 bases map to TRBD2. Germline CDR1 reads MNHEY; CDR2 reads SVGAGI. The CDR3 runs 15 residues. Here the CDR3 reads CASSDSGLAVETQYF. DNA of the CDR3: TGTGCCAGCAGTGACTCGGGACTAGCGGTCGAGACCCAGTACTTC.

The J gene is TRBJ1-1, the V gene TRBV5-6, with 10 bases identical to TRBD1. CDR1 is SGHDT, CDR2 YYEEEE, per germline. The CDR3 has 14 amino acids. V lost 4 bases to trimming and J lost 6 bases; unmatched junction nucleotides: 6. This CDR3 reads CASSPIGQGAEAFF. In DNA form, the CDR3 reads TGTGCCAGCAGCCCGATTGGACAGGGGGCTGAAGCTTTCTTT.

The chain combines TRBV9 with TRBJ2-2, with 8 positions matching TRBD1. Trimming cost V 0 bases and J 2 bases; bases outside gene matches: 6. The germline V gene encodes CDR1 SGDLS and CDR2 YYNGEE. The CDR3 runs 17 residues. The CDR3 DNA follows: TGTGCCAGCAGCGTAGCGCTGACAGGGGCAAACACCGGGGAGCTGTTTTTT. It specifies CASSVALTGANTGELFF. Full variable domain (rest looked up from reference TRBV9 and TRBJ2-2): DSGVTQTPKHLITATGQRVTLRCSPRSGDLSVYWYQQSLDQGLQFLIQYYNGEERAKGNILERFSAQQFPDLHSELNLSSLELGDSALYFCASSVALTGANTGELFFGEGSRLTVL.

The chain employs TRBV5-4 and TRBJ1-1, with D possibly being TRBD1 (5 bases). V was cut by 2 bases and J by 0 bases, with 11 bases left in between. The germline V gene encodes CDR1 SGHNT and CDR2 YYREEE (reference sequence). The CDR3 has 15 residues. CDR3 DNA sequence: TGTGCCAGCAGCTTACAGGTTGGAGTGAACACTGAAGCTTTCTTT. Protein: CASSLQVGVNTEAFF.

A word on this clone: This may stem from a read error, because a much larger clone lies one nucleotide away. The chain is built from TRBV2 and TRBJ2-7; 7 positions match TRBD2. From germline, CDR1 is SNHLY and CDR2 FYNNEI. The CDR3 has 15 amino acids. V was pared by 0 bases and J by 1 base, with 3 bases of the junction left unmatched. This CDR3 is CASSEAASGSYEQYF. The CDR3 bases are TGTGCCAGCAGTGAAGCGGCTAGCGGATCCTACGAGCAGTACTTC.

This clone was found a few times. The V and J genes are TRBV19 and TRBJ1-1; TRBD1 matches at 9 bases. Germline loops: CDR1 LNHDA, CDR2 SQIVND (reference sequence). This CDR3 comprises 14 residues. Trimming cost V 5 bases and J 5 bases; bases outside gene matches: 6. The CDR3 nucleotides read TGTGCCAGTAGTCTACAGGGGGCCCGAACTGAAGCTTTCTTT. Amino acids: CASSLQGARTEAFF.

This clone was observed once. The chain uses TRBV2 and TRBJ1-2; a possible D gene is TRBD1 (6 bases). The CDR3 sequence is 13 residues long. The V gene lost 6 bases and the J gene lost 4 bases, with 12 bases spanning the gap. Per germline, CDR1 SNHLY and CDR2 FYNNEI. CDR3 loop: CASSPGHSYGYTF. The CDR3 region has the DNA TGTGCCAGCAGCCCGGGACACAGCTATGGCTACACCTTC.

This chain joins TRBV7-9 and TRBJ2-1, with TRBD1 identical over 11 bases. In germline, CDR1 is SEHNR, CDR2 FQNEAQ (reference sequence). Trimming at V came to 5 bases and at J to 7 bases, leaving 7 bases not matched to a gene. This CDR3 has 15 residues. For the CDR3, the DNA is TGTGCCAGCAGCGCGGGAGGACAGGGGGCAAATGAGCAGTTCTTC. Translated: CASSAGGQGANEQFF.

This clone was picked up one time. V is TRBV27 and J is TRBJ1-5; TRBD1 might be the D (6 bases). The CDR3 runs 18 residues. Trimming shortened V by 2 bases and J by 0 bases, and 17 bases separated the two germline ends. Germline V gene data show CDR1 as MNHEY and CDR2 as SMNVEV (reference sequence). CDR3 loop: CASSLGQGNRYSNQPQHF. DNA for the CDR3: TGTGCCAGCAGTTTAGGGCAGGGGAACCGTTATAGCAATCAGCCCCAGCATTTT.

The CDR3 coding sequence is TGTGCCACCAGTGATTTGGGGACAGGTTATAATACGCAGTATTTT. It codes for CATSDLGTGYNTQYF. The chain links TRBV24-1 to TRBJ2-3, with TRBD1 matching 8 bases. CDR3 size: 15 residues. Germline CDR1 and CDR2: KGHDR and SFDVKD. V trimming: 0 bases; J trimming: 7 bases; junction bases outside the gene matches: 5.

The chain couples TRBV27 to TRBJ1-5; D is undetermined. Germline loops: CDR1 MNHEY, CDR2 SMNVEV (reference sequence). The CDR3 consists of 12 residues. The V end was cut by 4 bases, the J end by 6 bases, with 7 bases between. The CDR3 coding sequence is TGTGCCAGCAGTTCCCCCGGTCAGCCCCAGCATTTT. This sequence encodes CASSSPGQPQHF.

V usage is TRBV3-1 (or the pseudogene TRBV3-2) and J usage is TRBJ2-5, with TRBD2 matching 15 bases. J lost 2 bases, V lost 4 bases, and 8 bases had no gene match. Per the germline V gene, CDR1 is LGHDT and CDR2 is YNNKEL (reference sequence). The CDR3 extends over 18 amino acids. The CDR3 loop reads CASSLSGTSGRNQETQYF. For the CDR3, the DNA is TGTGCCAGCAGCCTCTCCGGGACTAGCGGGAGGAATCAAGAGACCCAGTACTTC.

V usage is TRBV11-2 and J usage is TRBJ1-6; 7 bases fit TRBD1. Germline V gives CDR1 SGHAT, CDR2 FQNNGV. The J segment lost 7 bases and the V segment lost 4 bases, leaving 7 bases of the junction unmatched. The length of the CDR3 is 15 residues. The CDR3 reads CASSSTGPGNSPLHF. The CDR3 region has the DNA TGTGCCAGCAGCTCGACAGGGCCAGGGAATTCACCCCTCCACTTT.

The rearrangement joins TRBV4-1 to TRBJ2-1, with TRBD2 matching 7 bases. Losses at the gene ends were 4 bases for V and 1 base for J; bases not matched to a gene: 7. From germline, CDR1 is MGHRA and CDR2 YSYEKL. CDR3 size: 16 residues. CDR3 nucleotide sequence: TGCGCCAGCAGCCCCAGCGGCGGGAGATCCTACAATGAGCAGTTCTTC. Translated, it gives CASSPSGGRSYNEQFF.

This rearrangement joins TRBV11-3 to TRBJ2-7; TRBD2 matches 8 bases. This CDR3 has 15 amino acids. Losses at the gene ends were 3 bases for V and 1 base for J; bases not matched to a gene: 5. Germline CDR1 reads SGHNT; CDR2 reads YENEEA. The CDR3 loop is CASSFLAGPSYEQYF. The CDR3 DNA is TGTGCCAGCAGCTTCTTAGCGGGACCGTCCTACGAGCAGTACTTC.

The rearrangement joins TRBV7-9 to TRBJ2-7; 10 bases map to TRBD2. The CDR3 has 16 residues. J was trimmed by 3 bases and V by 5 bases; bases with no gene match: 10. From germline, CDR1 is SEHNR and CDR2 FQNEAQ (reference sequence). CDR3 residues: CASSPKAGGPIYEQYF. CDR3 nucleotides: TGTGCCAGCAGCCCCAAAGCGGGAGGGCCAATCTACGAGCAGTACTTC.